This TCR beta chain was profiled in a study of Tregs in tolerant kidney transplant recipients. General study points: Biological reproducibility was not directly addressed, but technical replication error appeared minimal. Expanding Tregs on activated donor B cells appeared to best identify donor-specific TCRbeta clones. Few patients were studied, so findings need validation in larger groups.

Unstimulated regulatory T cells (CD4+CD25+CD127-), CD4+CD25- non-regulatory cells, CD4 and CD8 cells were FACS-sorted from thawed PBMCs. Germline V gene sequence: CDR1 GTSNPN, CDR2 SVGIG (reference sequence). Trimming left V 3 bases short and J 1 base short, with 12 bases between. The CDR3 contains 14 residues. Profiled with immunoSEQ multiplex PCR; TCRdb holds only in-frame clones, not every one. Here the sample spans about 240,000 clones, more than 65% being singletons. For this clone: No antigen is known for it.

This TCR derives from a human donor in good health. J is TRBJ1-1 and V is TRBV30; D possibly corresponds to TRBD1 (6 bases). Sequenced sample: CD4+ T cells from blood. CDR3: CAWRRDNQNTEAFF. CDR3 DNA sequence: TGTGCCTGGAGGAGGGACAACCAGAACACTGAAGCTTTCTTT.